The sequence of this T cell receptor beta chain was determined in a study of beta chain features in type 1 diabetes (dated by TCRdb to between 2017 and 2018). About the investigation overall: No differences in mean age, gender distribution, total cell number or subset yield were found between patients and healthy donors. The study compared the TCRB repertoires of sorted circulating CD4+ T cell subsets in recently diagnosed type 1 diabetes patients with those in matched healthy donors. Regulatory and stem cell-like memory subsets were isolated from only 8 patients and about eight healthy donors, whereas naive and central memory subsets came from all 30 or so donors. Across all samples, fewer than 110,000,000 sorted cells were examined, and cell number per subset correlated strongly with RNA yield. General conclusions and limits of the study: Only small numbers of individuals were included in the HLA sub-analyses, which left unresolved whether HLA type had any influence on TCRB rearrangement. Patients with type 1 diabetes made fewer insertions and deleted more nucleotides at VDJ recombination sites, implying thymic rearrangement abnormalities. Sequencing cDNA rather than genomic DNA could over-represent highly expressing activated cells, although activation and CD3 levels did not differ between groups. Type 1 diabetes patients showed a moderate but significant shortening of TCRB CDR3 length in all four CD4+ subsets. Naive, central memory and regulatory TCRB repertoires appeared to be more similar among patients than among healthy donors. Shorter templates might have been favored by PCR, but patient and control samples were amplified and corrected together, so both groups would have been affected equally by any skew.

The entire isolated RNA was reverse transcribed using the High Capacity cDNA Reverse Transcription Kit, and thus expressed TCRB transcripts were sequenced. Deep immunoSEQ sequencing was applied to naive, central memory and regulatory T cell samples, giving an average of about 3.57 million total reads per sample. Sorted cells were lysed in RLT buffer, and RNA was extracted using DNase-treated RNeasy Micro or Mini kits according to cell number. To prevent cross-contamination, each cell subset was processed individually, whereas patient and healthy donor samples were processed jointly. The immunoSEQ multiplex PCR was used to amplify TCRB sequences from cDNA, yielding 87-bp fragments that span the CDR3 region. The amplicons were sequenced using the Illumina HiSeq platform. From the authors' description of their analysis: PCR bias was corrected computationally using synthetic template baselines, and reads within Hamming distance 2 were collapsed, with unmergeable singletons discarded. Reads were aligned to IMGT to assign V, D and J genes, CDR3 length, and insertions or deletions at six rearrangement sites. Within each subset, clonotype counts were normalized to sorted cell number, after which true diversity and Gini coefficients were computed with the tcR R package. Repertoire sharing was quantified using the overlap coefficient calculated on TCRB nucleotide sequences. Entries here come from immuneACCESS through TCRdb and include only in-frame sequences with V and J called. Some clones fail to appear in such tables; in the studies checked, an unresolved V gene covers under half of the shortfall, and the cause of the remainder is unknown. V, J and clone size were drawn from that table, and D and trimming were deduced from the DNA. Across this sample there are over 90,000 clones, with 28% seen only once. 0.5% to 0.6% of the sample is taken by the ten largest.

Including the terminal cysteine and phenylalanine, the CDR3 comprises 14 residues. Left in the record is the CDR3 DNA by itself, 42 bases read in frame from the first base. Clipping removes 3 bases from V and 4 bases from J, with 3 as the unmatched junction base count. Reading the germline V gene gives CDR1 KGHSH and CDR2 LQKENI. In the case of this clone: Its antigen is unknown. No much larger clone exists at a distance of one base, and base qualities are not known.

Each donor gave one peripheral blood draw, averaging roughly 100 mL, which was collected into heparinised tubes. Using a panel that included CD45RO, CCR7, CD25, CD127, CD95 and CD27, naive, central memory, regulatory and stem cell-like memory CD4+ T cells were sorted on a BD FACSAria II. All sorted populations exceeded 95% purity. PBMCs were isolated immediately by Lymphoprep density gradient centrifugation and stained directly without culture. So that batch effects would be minimized, each experiment stained and sorted samples in pairs, pairing one healthy donor with one patient. The receptor's source is a woman aged 18-29 years with type 1 diabetes. The chain employs TRBV18 and TRBJ1-1, with 9 central nucleotides matching TRBD1. The sequenced material came from central memory CD4+ T cells from blood. In nucleotides, the sequence is TGTGCCAGCTCACCCCGGACAGGGGTCACTGAAGCTTTCTTT. Its amino acids are CASSPRTGVTEAFF.